This T cell receptor beta chain was identified in a study of PD-L1 blockade in urothelial cancer. Whole-study context: T cell content in blood samples showed a median of about 140,000.

This sample's time point: peripheral blood 6 weeks after treatment start. Patients had urothelial carcinoma that was locally advanced or metastatic. The CDR3 is made up of 13 amino acids. V dropped 7 bases and J dropped 5 bases, with 15 bases sitting between them. The germline CDR1 and CDR2 sequences are LNHDA and SQIVND (reference sequence). Concerning this clone itself: Its antigen is unidentified.

Spiked synthetic TCR analogs estimated absolute template abundance per PCR. Method: immunoSEQ multiplex PCR; TCRdb's copy keeps in-frame clones and lacks some. The sample has tens of thousands of clones, almost 90% seen once; the top ten hold around 11%. Regarding the study as a whole: Enhanced expansion of tumor-associated blood clones at 3 weeks characterized durable-benefit patients.

The specimen was PBMCs, collected around atezolizumab (anti-PD-L1) treatment. J is TRBJ2-7 and V is TRBV19; D is perhaps TRBD2 (6 bases). This TCR was recovered from a man aged 55 to 70 with urothelial cancer. The chain's CDR3 is CASTGVDFHEQYF. Written as DNA, the CDR3 is TGTGCCAGTACGGGGGTGGATTTCCACGAGCAGTACTTC.